The T cell receptor (beta chain) described here comes from a study of blood T cell repertoires in COVID-19. Study at large: Samples representing acute and convalescent COVID-19 were sourced from the United States, Italy and Spain. T cells, B-cell-depleted T cells, or PBMCs supplied cDNA or gDNA.

Clinical histories supplied by participants themselves formed the basis of cohort assignment. Each recovered donor of Cohort 3 presented with two negative PCRs, clearance, or symptom resolution. CDR1 and CDR2 from the germline V gene are SNHLY and FYNNEI. The CDR3 contains 18 residues. Trimming took 5 bases from V and 1 from J; bases not matched to a gene: 12. Profiling relied on immunoSEQ multiplex PCR, and the TCRdb table lists in-frame clones only, not all of them. Counted here are around 310,000 clones, roughly 90% occurring once; the ten biggest clones make up roughly 10%. Input material: PBMCs or T cells enriched from blood (not recorded which). V gene TRBV2 combines with J gene TRBJ1-1, with 11 nucleotides matching TRBD1. This clonotype was sampled from a woman in her thirties who had recovered from COVID-19. The CDR3 DNA sequence: TGTGCCAGCAGTCCCAGAGGACAGGGGGCTTGGGGGAACACTGAAGCTTTCTTT. Translating gives CASSPRGQGAWGNTEAFF.